This TCR beta chain stems from a study of Ad26.COV2.S vaccination and SARS-CoV-2 variants. The treatment: roughly 19 received Ad26.COV2.S at low or high dose, single or two shots; 5 received placebo; per-sample allocation not given. After the first vaccine or placebo injection, samples were drawn on day 63. Donation was by an adult aged 18-55 years who was in Boston. An Ad26 vector expressing Wuhan-strain SARS-CoV-2 spike constituted the vaccine. Assay: immunoSEQ multiplex PCR; the TCRdb copy retains only in-frame clones and omits some. Here the sample spans over 450,000 clones, about 88% being singletons. This clone was detected only once. V lost 2 bases and J lost 2, with 14 bases in between. The germline gives CDR1 SNHLY, CDR2 FYNNEI. This CDR3 has 16 amino acids.

Sequenced here: peripheral blood, sampled in a trial of Ad26.COV2.S vaccine versus placebo. This chain links TRBV2 with TRBJ2-3, with TRBD1 as a possible D gene (6 bases). The receptor comes from a person aged 18-60 years who received the Ad26.COV2.S COVID-19 vaccine or a placebo. CDR3 sequence reads: CASSENTDRPTDTQYF. In DNA form, the CDR3 reads TGTGCCAGCAGTGAAAACACGGACAGACCCACAGATACGCAGTATTTT.